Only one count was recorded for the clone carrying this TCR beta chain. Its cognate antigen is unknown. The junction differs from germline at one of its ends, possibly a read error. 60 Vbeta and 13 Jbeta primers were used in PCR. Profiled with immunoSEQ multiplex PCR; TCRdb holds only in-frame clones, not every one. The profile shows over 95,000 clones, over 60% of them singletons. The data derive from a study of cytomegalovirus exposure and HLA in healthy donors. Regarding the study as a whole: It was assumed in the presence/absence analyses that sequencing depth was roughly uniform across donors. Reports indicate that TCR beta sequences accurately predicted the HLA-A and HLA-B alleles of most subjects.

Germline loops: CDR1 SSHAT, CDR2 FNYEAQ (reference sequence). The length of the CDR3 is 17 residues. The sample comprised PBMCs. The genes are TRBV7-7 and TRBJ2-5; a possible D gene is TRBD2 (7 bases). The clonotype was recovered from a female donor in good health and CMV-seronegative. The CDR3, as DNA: TGTGCTAGCAGCTTAGGAAGGGGGAGCGGGGCGAGAGAGACCCAGTACTTC. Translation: CASSLGRGSGARETQYF.